A selection of T cell receptor beta chains follows, all from one sample in a study of CD8 T cells in ankylosing spondylitis. TCRdb fed the 5' RACE reads into MiXCR, producing one record per CDR3 protein. The profile shows 800,000 to 900,000 distinct CDR3 sequences, 10% to 15% of them singletons. Specimen: blood, either unsorted or a sorted T cell fraction (not recorded which). These receptors originate from a male donor with ankylosing spondylitis. The CDR3 runs from the conserved cysteine through the conserved F or W. The order of the fields is V gene, J gene, clone size, D gene, CDR3 DNA, CDR3 protein. D genes are given only for firm matches. Size tells how often a clone was seen (once, few, many) or the class of an expanded clone, and some rows leave it out.

>TRBV30|TRBJ1-2|few|-
TGTGCCTGGAGTGGGGGAAGCTATGGCTACACCTTC
CAWSGGSYGYTF
>TRBV7-9|TRBJ1-1|few|TRBD1
TGTGCCAGCAGCCCCGACAGGGTCGGCACTGAAGCTTTCTTT
CASSPDRVGTEAFF
>TRBV6-5|TRBJ1-5|few|-
TGTGCCAGCAGTTCTAAAGGACACAATCAGCCCCAGCATTTT
CASSSKGHNQPQHF
>TRBV6-2/TRBV6-3|TRBJ1-5|-|-
TGTGCCAGCAGTTGGAGCCAGTGGGTGGGACAGCCCCAGCATTTT
CASSWSQWVGQPQHF
>TRBV7-9|TRBJ2-7|few|TRBD1
TGTGCCAGCAGCCCTTCCCTCCGGGACAGGGGCTCCTACGAGCAGTACTTC
CASSPSLRDRGSYEQYF
>TRBV7-2|TRBJ1-2|many|TRBD1
TGTGCCAGCAGCCCACAGGGGGCGTCTAACTATGGCTACACCTTC
CASSPQGASNYGYTF
>TRBV20-1|TRBJ1-5|many|TRBD1
TGCAGTGCTGGGACAGGGGGCAATCAGCCCCAGCATTTT
CSAGTGGNQPQHF
>TRBV20-1|TRBJ2-7|few|TRBD2
TGCAGTGCTACGACTAGCGGGAGATACGAGCAGTACTTC
CSATTSGRYEQYF
>TRBV20-1|TRBJ2-1|-|-
TGCAGTGCTAGAAACGGGAAGACCTACAATGAGCAGTTCTTC
CSARNGKTYNEQFF
>TRBV12-3/TRBV12-4|TRBJ2-2|many|-
TGTGCCAGCAGTTTTCTGACGAACACCGGGGAGCTGTTTTTT
CASSFLTNTGELFF
>TRBV20-1|TRBJ1-2|few|-
TGCAGTGCTGCAGTCGACCACTATGGCTACACCTTC
CSAAVDHYGYTF
>TRBV5-5|TRBJ2-1|few|-
TGTGCCAGCAGCCGAGGGGGGTTCGATGAGCAGTTCTTC
CASSRGGFDEQFF
>TRBV7-9|TRBJ2-7|many|-
TGTGCCAGCTCACTACAGGGCCACTCCTACGAGCAGTACTTC
CASSLQGHSYEQYF
>TRBV29-1|TRBJ2-1|-|-
TGCAGCGTTGCCCTCAGGTACAATGAGCAGTTCTTC
CSVALRYNEQFF
>TRBV4-3|TRBJ2-1|few|TRBD1
TGCGCCAGCAGCCCCAGGGGGACAGGGTCCTACAATGAGCAGTTCTTC
CASSPRGTGSYNEQFF
>TRBV7-8|TRBJ2-4|many|-
TGTGCCAGCAGCTTAGCGCGTGGGGGAAACATTCAGTACTTC
CASSLARGGNIQYF
>TRBV27|TRBJ1-4|many|TRBD1
TGTGCCAGCAGTTCGACAGGGGATAATGAAAAACTGTTTTTT
CASSSTGDNEKLFF
>TRBV28|TRBJ2-2|-|-
TGTGCCAGCACTTCCCCGAGGTCCGGGGAGCTGTTTTTT
CASTSPRSGELFF
>TRBV9|TRBJ1-4|many|TRBD1
TGTGCCAGCCAGGGGGCCCGGGATGAAAAACTGTTTTTT
CASQGARDEKLFF
>TRBV20-1|TRBJ2-5|-|TRBD2
TGCAGTGCTCTACGACTAGCGGAACAAGAGACCCAGTACTTC
CSALRLAEQETQYF
>TRBV15|TRBJ2-1|-|TRBD2
TGTGCCACCAGCAGAGGTCCACTAGCGCTATCGACCGAGGATGAGCAGTTCTTC
CATSRGPLALSTEDEQFF
>TRBV11-3|TRBJ1-1|-|TRBD1
TGTGCCAGCAGCGTCGGGACAGGGGACACTGAAGCTTTCTTT
CASSVGTGDTEAFF
>TRBV6-1|TRBJ2-7|-|-
TGTGCCAGCAGTGAACAACAGGGTCCCTACTACGAGCAGTACTTC
CASSEQQGPYYEQYF
>TRBV20-1|TRBJ1-2|few|-
TGCAGTGCTAGAGTTGGGGACGGTACCGGCTACACCTTC
CSARVGDGTGYTF
>TRBV6-1|TRBJ2-4|few|-
TGTGCCAGCAGTGAATGGTACATTCAGTACTTC
CASSEWYIQYF
>TRBV12-3/TRBV12-4|TRBJ1-2|-|TRBD1
TGTGCCAGCAGTCCGGACAGGGTGGCGGTCGGCTACACCTTC
CASSPDRVAVGYTF
>TRBV27|TRBJ2-2|-|-
TGTGCCAGCAGCATCACAGGGTTGCAGCCCTACACCGGGGAGCTGTTTTTT
CASSITGLQPYTGELFF
>TRBV4-3|TRBJ2-1|many|-
TGCGCCAGCAGCCAAGACGGGCGAGGGGGCAATGAGCAGTTCTTC
CASSQDGRGGNEQFF
>TRBV20-1|TRBJ2-3|few|-
TGCAGTGTTCCGGGAGAGGCCACAGATACGCAGTATTTT
CSVPGEATDTQYF
>TRBV7-2|TRBJ1-1|few|-
TGTGCCAGCAGGATGCAGGGTGGTAGAAACACTGAAGCTTTCTTT
CASRMQGGRNTEAFF
>TRBV24-1|TRBJ2-3|few|-
TGTGCCACCAGTAACTCAGATACGCAGTATTTT
CATSNSDTQYF
>TRBV4-1|TRBJ2-3|-|-
TGCGCCAGCAGCCAAGAGGGAAAGGCCACATATACGCAGTATTTT
CASSQEGKATYTQYF
>TRBV20-1|TRBJ2-7|-|-
TGCAGTGCTAGAGGAGCCCAGGGTGAAGAGCAGTACTTC
CSARGAQGEEQYF
>TRBV4-3|TRBJ1-2|many|-
TGCGCCAGCAGCCAAGGTCCAGGGGATGGCTACACCTTC
CASSQGPGDGYTF
>TRBV20-1|TRBJ1-2|few|TRBD1
TGCAGTGCTAGACTGGACAGGGAATATGGCTACACCTTC
CSARLDREYGYTF
>TRBV7-9|TRBJ2-1|-|-
TGTGCCAGCAGCTTAGAAAGGAGCTCCGGGTACAATGAGCAGTTCTTC
CASSLERSSGYNEQFF
>TRBV11-3|TRBJ2-1|-|-
TGTGCCAGCAGCTTAGGTCCCTCGGGGGTAAACAATGAGCAGTTCTTC
CASSLGPSGVNNEQFF
>TRBV9|TRBJ2-1|few|-
TGTGCCAGCAGCGTAGGTAACGTGAGGGGTGAGCAGTTCTTC
CASSVGNVRGEQFF
>TRBV5-1|TRBJ2-2|many|-
TGCGCCAGCAGCTTGGACAGGGCCGGGGAGCTGTTTTTT
CASSLDRAGELFF
>TRBV24-1|TRBJ1-2|-|-
TGTGCCACCAGTGCGCGCAGGTTTTATGGCTACACCTTC
CATSARRFYGYTF
>TRBV25-1|TRBJ1-1|once|TRBD1
TGTGCCAGCAGCGAGACAGGGGTTCTCACTGAAGCTTTCTTT
CASSETGVLTEAFF
>TRBV15|TRBJ2-7|few|TRBD2
TGTGCCACCAGCAGAGATCCCGCGGGAGACGAGCAGTACTTC
CATSRDPAGDEQYF
>TRBV7-6|TRBJ2-4|few|TRBD2
TGTGCCAGCAGCCCAATTCAGCCTAGCGGGAGGTTGGAAGCCAAAAACATTCAGTACTTC
CASSPIQPSGRLEAKNIQYF
>TRBV7-2|TRBJ2-1|-|-
TGTGCCAGCAGCTTAGTAGGCCAAGAGCAGTTCTTC
CASSLVGQEQFF
>TRBV7-2|TRBJ1-5|-|-
TGTGCCAGCAGCCGGACCCATTTTACGCAGCCCCAGCATTTT
CASSRTHFTQPQHF
>TRBV10-3|TRBJ2-3|few|-
TGTGCCATCAGTGAGGGATGGCAGCGGAGCACAGATACGCAGTATTTT
CAISEGWQRSTDTQYF
>TRBV12-3/TRBV12-4|TRBJ2-6|-|TRBD1
TGTGCCAGCAGTTCCGAACAGGGGACTGGGGCCAACGTCCTGACTTTC
CASSSEQGTGANVLTF
>TRBV6-5|TRBJ2-5|-|-
TGTGCCAGCAGTTACGACACCCAAGAGACCCAGTACTTC
CASSYDTQETQYF
>TRBV4-2|TRBJ2-3|few|TRBD2
TGTGCCAGCAGCCTCCCCTCGGGACTAGCGGGCGGGGGAGATACGCAGTATTTT
CASSLPSGLAGGGDTQYF
>TRBV10-2|TRBJ2-5|-|-
TGCGCCAGTCTACCGGGTCCAAAAAAAGAGACCCAGTACTTC
CASLPGPKKETQYF
>TRBV4-3|TRBJ2-3|-|TRBD2
TGCGCCAGCAGCCTCAGGGGACTAGCGGAGGGGGATACGCAGTATTTT
CASSLRGLAEGDTQYF
>TRBV7-2|TRBJ1-1|-|-
TGTGCCAGCAGCCCAGGACGGACTTCGCTGGCTTTCTTT
CASSPGRTSLAFF
>TRBV27|TRBJ2-3|few|-
TGTGCCAGCAGTTCTCATGGAGATACGCAGTATTTT
CASSSHGDTQYF
>TRBV28|TRBJ1-6|-|TRBD1
TGTGCCAGCAACCTAGGGACAGGCCTGAATTCACCCCTCCACTTT
CASNLGTGLNSPLHF